These 27 T cell receptor beta chains originate from one sample sequenced in a study of CD8 T cells in ankylosing spondylitis. Each CDR3 protein gets one entry after TCRdb re-called the 5' RACE reads with MiXCR. The data show around 770,000 distinct CDR3 sequences, with under 20% seen just once and about a fifth held by the top ten. Study outcomes and limitations: Ankylosing spondylitis blood appeared to be characterized by a TCR beta motif of roughly eight highly homologous variants.

These TCRs are of unknown antigen specificity. Specimen: blood, either unsorted or a sorted T cell fraction (not recorded which). The origin of the receptors is a male donor with ankylosing spondylitis.

CDR3 residues: CARRVRGEDTGELFF. DNA for the CDR3: TGTGCCAGGAGGGTCAGGGGAGAGGACACCGGGGAGCTGTTTTTT. V and J are TRBV19 and TRBJ2-2, with D possibly TRBD1 on 6 matching bases. Trimming removed 9 bases from V and 3 bases from J, with 17 bases in between. The CDR3 has 15 residues. Germline CDR1 reads LNHDA; CDR2 reads SQIVND (reference sequence).

The gene calls are TRBV6-2 or TRBV6-3 and TRBJ2-1; D might be TRBD1 (5 bases). There are 19 residues in the CDR3. The V gene's germline CDR1 is MNHEY and CDR2 SVGEGT. V lost 8 bases to trimming and J lost 4 bases, with 30 bases between them. CDR3 protein: CASSARSLAYRLEYNEQFF. CDR3 in DNA: TGTGCCAGCTCCGCTCGCTCGCTGGCTTACAGGCTCGAGTACAATGAGCAGTTCTTC.

The chain carries TRBV9 and TRBJ2-7; D might be TRBD1 or TRBD2, each matching 5 bases. The germline V and J ends were trimmed by 0 bases and 5 bases, with 9 bases remaining between them. Germline V lookup: CDR1 SGDLS, CDR2 YYNGEE. This CDR3 comprises 13 residues. The CDR3 spells CASSVGLGDEQYF. CDR3 bases: TGTGCCAGCAGCGTAGGCCTGGGGGACGAGCAGTACTTC.

This clonotype was seen only a few times. The chain joins TRBV11-2 to TRBJ2-2; D is uncertain. The CDR3 has 13 residues. V was cut by 5 bases and J by 8 bases, with 12 bases left in between. CDR1 SGHAT and CDR2 FQNNGV come from the germline V gene. The CDR3 nucleotides are TGTGCCAGCAGCACCTGGACCCGGGGGGAGCTGTTTTTT. Translating gives CASSTWTRGELFF.

In this sample, this clonotype turned up many times. The V call is TRBV5-6, the J call TRBJ2-1; 8 nucleotides match TRBD1. Trimming removed 4 bases from V and 4 bases from J; junction bases left unmatched: 7. From germline, CDR1 is SGHDT and CDR2 YYEEEE. The CDR3 sequence is 15 residues long. The CDR3 bases are TGTGCCAGCAGCGATTGGGGACAGGTATACAATGAGCAGTTCTTC. Residues: CASSDWGQVYNEQFF.

The chain carries TRBV7-9 and TRBJ2-4; D remains ambiguous. This CDR3 has 14 amino acids. The germline gives CDR1 SEHNR, CDR2 FQNEAQ (reference sequence). Trimming left V 6 bases short and J 2 bases short, with 11 bases between. The CDR3 DNA is TGTGCCAGCAGTTCCGGCTTGTCCAAAAACATTCAGTACTTC. It encodes CASSSGLSKNIQYF.

The chain has TRBV29-1 and TRBJ1-2; tentatively, D is TRBD1 (6 bases). The CDR3 length is 13 residues. The ends were cut back, 3 bases at V and 4 bases at J, with 12 bases in the middle. The germline gives CDR1 SQVTM, CDR2 ANQGSEA. CDR3 DNA: TGCAGCGTTGATGGGGGCAGGGTCTATGGCTACACCTTC. Translation: CSVDGGRVYGYTF. Drawing the rest from reference TRBV29-1 and TRBJ1-2, the complete variable domain is SAVISQKPSRDICQRGTSLTIQCQVDSQVTMMFWYRQQPGQSLTLIATANQGSEATYESGFVIDKFPISRPNLTFSTLTVSNMSPEDSSIYLCSVDGGRVYGYTFGSGTRLTVV.

This clonotype has only one observation. The CDR3 DNA is TGTGCCAGCAGTTTAGGGCTATTTGTAGGCAATGAGCAGTTCTTC. Amino acid sequence: CASSLGLFVGNEQFF. The rearrangement links TRBV28 to TRBJ2-1; no clear D. This CDR3 spans 15 amino acids. Germline assignment: CDR1 MDHEN and CDR2 SYDVKM. The V end lost 2 bases, the J end lost 6 bases, and 14 bases lay between the germline ends. The full variable domain, with the rest looked up from reference TRBV28 and TRBJ2-1, is DVKVTQSSRYLVKRTGEKVFLECVQDMDHENMFWYRQDPGLGLRLIYFSYDVKMKEKGDIPEGYSVSREKKERFSLILESASTNQTSMYLCASSLGLFVGNEQFFGPGTRLTVL.

This chain links TRBV10-2 with TRBJ2-3; no reliable D call. V dropped 2 bases and J dropped 4 bases, with 7 bases sitting between them. This CDR3 spans 13 amino acids. Germline V gene sequence: CDR1 WSHSY, CDR2 SAAADI. DNA for the CDR3: TGCGCCAGCAGTGAGGGTAACGCAGATACGCAGTATTTT. It translates to CASSEGNADTQYF.

This clonotype was counted at least ten times. V usage is TRBV29-1 and J usage is TRBJ2-1; D unresolved. Per germline, CDR1 SQVTM and CDR2 ANQGSEA. Trimming pared 1 base from V and 7 bases from J, leaving 17 bases between. The CDR3 extends over 15 amino acids. CDR3 sequence: CSVEGGILSVNEQFF. The DNA for the CDR3 is TGCAGCGTTGAAGGTGGGATTTTGTCGGTTAATGAGCAGTTCTTC.

V usage is TRBV29-1 and J usage is TRBJ1-2; 8 bases line up with TRBD1. Losses at the gene ends were 6 bases for V and 7 bases for J; bases not matched to a gene: 16. This CDR3 comprises 15 residues. CDR1 is SQVTM and CDR2 is ANQGSEA in the germline V gene. CDR3 in amino acids: CSVDRSFRGPGGYTF. The DNA for the CDR3 is TGCAGCGTGGACCGCTCATTCAGGGGGCCAGGTGGCTACACCTTC.

This clonotype has only a few counts. J is TRBJ1-2 and V is TRBV5-1; 9 positions match TRBD1. V trimming: 4 bases; J trimming: 1 base; junction bases outside the gene matches: 11. CDR1 is SGHRS and CDR2 is YFSETQ in the germline V gene. The CDR3 is 17 amino acids. CDR3 amino acids: CASSDPGTGFYNYGYTF. CDR3 nucleotides: TGCGCCAGCAGCGACCCCGGGACAGGGTTTTATAACTATGGCTACACCTTC. The variable domain in full, with the rest retrieved from reference TRBV5-1 and TRBJ1-2, is KAGVTQTPRYLIKTRGQQVTLSCSPISGHRSVSWYQQTPGQGLQFLFEYFSETQRNKGNFPGRFSGRQFSNSRSEMNVSTLELGDSALYLCASSDPGTGFYNYGYTFGSGTRLTVV.

This clonotype was detected only once. The gene calls are TRBV27 and TRBJ1-5; TRBD1 is a possible D gene (6 bases). Germline assignment: CDR1 MNHEY and CDR2 SMNVEV (reference sequence). The CDR3 loop spans 16 amino acids. The V end was cut by 6 bases, the J end by 5 bases, with 20 bases between. This CDR3 is CASSYQRGVWYQPQHF. In DNA, the CDR3 is TGTGCCAGCAGCTACCAAAGGGGGGTTTGGTATCAGCCCCAGCATTTT.

This clonotype was observed a few times. This sequence joins TRBV11-2 and TRBJ1-2; TRBD1 matches at 7 bases. V shed 5 bases, J shed 1 base, and the junction held 4 bases outside the gene matches. Germline CDR1 SGHAT, CDR2 FQNNGV. The CDR3 is 14 residues long. CDR3 region: CASSPGQVNYGYTF. The CDR3 region has the DNA TGTGCCAGCAGCCCTGGACAGGTTAACTATGGCTACACCTTC.

This clonotype was found once. The gene calls are TRBV7-9 and TRBJ1-2, with 7 bases that match TRBD1. CDR1 SEHNR and CDR2 FQNEAQ come from the germline V gene (reference sequence). This CDR3 is 14 amino acids long. Germline trimming cut 5 bases from V and 7 bases from J; bases unmatched to any gene: 10. The CDR3 reads CASSRGTDAFGYTF. CDR3 nucleotides: TGTGCCAGCAGCCGCGGGACAGATGCTTTTGGCTACACCTTC.

This clonotype was seen more than once but under ten times. This chain uses TRBV20-1 with TRBJ2-7; a possible D gene is TRBD2 (5 bases). The CDR3 runs to 12 residues. The germline V and J ends were trimmed by 5 bases and 3 bases, with 11 bases remaining between them. The V gene's germline CDR1 is DFQATT and CDR2 SNEGSKA (reference sequence). For the CDR3, the DNA is TGCAGTGCTTTCGGCGGAGGCTACGAGCAGTACTTC. It encodes CSAFGGGYEQYF.

This clonotype was seen ten or more times. V usage is TRBV20-1 and J usage is TRBJ1-6; tentatively, D is TRBD1 (5 bases). This CDR3 has 15 amino acids. V lost 6 bases to trimming and J lost 7 bases, with 19 bases between them. From germline, CDR1 is DFQATT and CDR2 SNEGSKA (reference sequence). CDR3 DNA: TGCAGTGCCAGGGCCGTGGGGCTGGGGAATTCACCCCTCCACTTT. Its protein is CSARAVGLGNSPLHF.

This clonotype showed up many times. The chain carries TRBV5-1 and TRBJ2-1, with TRBD1 matching 9 bases. The CDR3 runs 14 residues. The trim removed 0 bases at V and 7 bases at J, leaving 2 bases unmatched. CDR1 is SGHRS and CDR2 is YFSETQ in the germline V gene. The CDR3: CASSLEQGANEQFF. In DNA, the CDR3 is TGCGCCAGCAGCTTGGAACAGGGGGCAAATGAGCAGTTCTTC.

CDR3: CASSPEQGNSPLHF. CDR3 nucleotides: TGCGCCAGCAGCCCGGAGCAGGGTAATTCACCCCTCCACTTT. The chain uses TRBV5-1 and TRBJ1-6; D might be TRBD1 (5 bases). Germline loops: CDR1 SGHRS, CDR2 YFSETQ. This CDR3 contains 14 residues. The V and J ends lost 4 bases and 6 bases respectively, with 11 bases between them.

The chain has TRBV20-1 and TRBJ1-1, with D possibly being TRBD1 (5 bases). CDR3 length equals 13 residues. The germline gives CDR1 DFQATT, CDR2 SNEGSKA (reference sequence). The V gene lost 1 base and the J gene lost 4 bases, with 10 bases spanning the gap. The chain's CDR3 is CSARVNGGTEAFF. The CDR3 coding sequence is TGCAGTGCTAGAGTAAACGGGGGCACTGAAGCTTTCTTT.

The chain joins TRBV6-4 to TRBJ2-1, with 11 positions matching TRBD2. The J segment lost 4 bases and the V segment lost 6 bases, leaving 5 bases of the junction unmatched. CDR1 is MRHNA and CDR2 is SNTAGT in the germline V gene. There are 15 residues in the CDR3. The CDR3 bases are TGTGCCAGCAGCGCACTAGCGGGAGAGTACAATGAGCAGTTCTTC. It codes for CASSALAGEYNEQFF.

This clonotype showed up just once. This rearrangement joins TRBV6-5 to TRBJ2-3; D unresolved. This CDR3 has 16 residues. The V gene's germline CDR1 is MNHEY and CDR2 SVGAGI. Trimming cost V 2 bases and J 4 bases, with 16 bases left between them. The CDR3 DNA follows: TGTGCCAGCAGTTACGTTTTGGGCCTAAGTTCAGATACGCAGTATTTT. Amino acids: CASSYVLGLSSDTQYF.

The rearrangement joins TRBV5-4 to TRBJ1-6, with TRBD1 matching over 10 bases. J was trimmed by 9 bases and V by 1 base; bases with no gene match: 7. In germline, CDR1 is SGHNT, CDR2 YYREEE (reference sequence). This CDR3 region has 16 residues. The CDR3 coding sequence is TGTGCCAGCAGCTTGAATGGGGACAGGGGCCGTTCACCCCTCCACTTT. It yields the protein CASSLNGDRGRSPLHF.

This clonotype was counted only a few times. The chain couples TRBV20-1 to TRBJ1-1, with 7 positions matching TRBD1. V shed 8 bases and J 1 base; nucleotides not matched to a gene: 13. Germline-derived CDR1 and CDR2 are DFQATT and SNEGSKA (reference sequence). The CDR3 has 15 residues. CDR3 DNA sequence: TGCAGTCCCGAACTTCGAGGGGGCGGGAACACTGAAGCTTTCTTT. It translates to CSPELRGGGNTEAFF.

This clonotype was detected only a few times. The V call is TRBV10-3, the J call TRBJ2-7; 7 nucleotides match TRBD2. The V gene's germline CDR1 is ENHRY and CDR2 SYGVKD. V gave up 10 bases and J gave up 0 bases; unmatched junction bases: 12. CDR3 length equals 15 residues. As DNA, the CDR3 is TGTGCCACCCGTGATGCAAGCGGGGTCTCCTACGAGCAGTACTTC. This translates into CATRDASGVSYEQYF.

The genes are TRBV7-9 and TRBJ1-4, with 7 bases matching TRBD1. This CDR3 has 17 amino acids. Germline CDR1 and CDR2: SEHNR and FQNEAQ (reference sequence). Losses at the gene ends were 4 bases for V and 8 bases for J; bases not matched to a gene: 16. CDR3 sequence: CASSSNKRGTVGEKLFF. The CDR3 coding sequence is TGTGCCAGCAGCTCTAATAAGAGGGGGACAGTAGGGGAAAAACTGTTTTTT. Combining the CDR3 with reference TRBV7-9 and TRBJ1-4 gives the whole variable domain DTGVSQNPRHKITKRGQNVTFRCDPISEHNRLYWYRQTLGQGPEFLTYFQNEAQLEKSRLLSDRFSAERPKGSFSTLEIQRTEQGDSAMYLCASSSNKRGTVGEKLFFGSGTQLSVL.

This clonotype occurred a few times. The chain is built from TRBV27 and TRBJ1-2; weak D call: TRBD1 (5 bases). With 2 bases removed from V and 5 bases from J, the gap between germline ends came to 6 bases. Per the germline V gene, CDR1 is MNHEY and CDR2 is SMNVEV (reference sequence). This CDR3 has 12 amino acids. CDR3 sequence: CASSLKGYGYTF. The CDR3 DNA reads TGTGCCAGCAGTTTAAAGGGGTATGGCTACACCTTC.